The TCR beta chain described here comes from a study of T cells in Graves' hyperthyroidism and ophthalmopathy. This clonotype came up a few times. The germline CDR1 and CDR2 sequences are SGHKS and YYEKEE (reference sequence). This CDR3 is 16 amino acids long. V was shortened by 0 bases and J by 4 bases, with 13 bases between the two germline ends. The TCR beta CDR3 regions underwent amplification using RNA transcripts as the source. First-round RT-PCR targeting the TCR CDR3 was performed with the HTBI primer set. TCRdb used MiXCR to reprocess the multiplex PCR reads, holding one entry per CDR3 protein. The sample shows approximately 350,000 distinct CDR3 sequences, about 16% of them seen only once.

Sequenced: blood. The V and J genes are TRBV5-5 and TRBJ1-4; a weak D match, TRBD1 (6 bases). This receptor was identified in a woman between 55 and 75 years old with Graves' ophthalmopathy. The DNA for the CDR3 is TGTGCCAGCAGCTTGGCGGCAGGGACACATAATGAAAAACTGTTTTTT. Amino acids: CASSLAAGTHNEKLFF.